The next 22 T cell receptor beta chains were all read from a single sample in a study of vaccination and CD4 T cells after COVID-19. Treatment defined: roughly 10-day PBMC culture with coronavirus spike peptide pools or control peptides (ViraFEST assay). Scientists ran DNA taken from cultured CD4+ T cells through the Oncomine TCR Beta short-read assay for sequencing. One entry per CDR3 protein results from TCRdb running MiXCR on the PCR reads. Of approximately 21,000 distinct CDR3 sequences in the sample, around a quarter are singletons; the top ten hold approximately 10%. What these receptors recognize is not known. Sequenced: cultured CD4+ T cells from blood. The receptor set was obtained from a human donor with COVID-19.

V usage is TRBV15 and J usage is TRBJ1-1, with D possibly being TRBD1 (6 bases). This CDR3 has 16 residues. The germline V gene encodes CDR1 LNHNV and CDR2 YYDKDF (reference sequence). V was cut by 0 bases and J by 5 bases, with 16 bases left in between. CDR3 DNA sequence: TGTGCCACCAGCAGAGATGGGAGCAGGGGAGGGACTGAAGCTTTCTTT. Translation gives CATSRDGSRGGTEAFF. Together with reference TRBV15 and TRBJ1-1, the CDR3 gives the full variable domain: DAMVIQNPRYQVTQFGKPVTLSCSQTLNHNVMYWYQQKSSQAPKLLFHYYDKDFNNEADTPDNFQSRRPNTSFCFLDIRSPGLGDTAMYLCATSRDGSRGGTEAFFGQGTRLTVV.

The chain combines TRBV6-1 with TRBJ1-5, with 8 bases aligning to TRBD1. CDR1 and CDR2 (germline): MNHNS, SASEGT. Trimming removed 5 bases from V and 9 bases from J; junction bases left unmatched: 12. The CDR3 has 15 amino acids. CDR3 amino acids: CASSQVTGASSPQHF. Here the CDR3 DNA reads TGTGCCAGCAGTCAGGTGACAGGGGCAAGTTCGCCCCAGCATTTT.

The V gene is TRBV2, the J gene TRBJ2-3; the D gene is possibly TRBD2 (6 bases). Germline V gene sequence: CDR1 SNHLY, CDR2 FYNNEI. The CDR3 spans 14 residues. Trimming took 2 bases from V and 4 from J, leaving 10 bases between them. CDR3 protein: CASSEKIAADTQYF. The DNA for the CDR3 is TGTGCCAGCAGTGAAAAGATAGCGGCAGATACGCAGTATTTT.

This chain links TRBV5-1 with TRBJ2-3; D possibly matches TRBD1 or TRBD2 (6 bases each). Trimming removed 0 bases at V and 0 bases at J, with 17 bases between. CDR1 SGHRS and CDR2 YFSETQ come from the germline V gene. CDR3 length: 18 amino acids. CDR3 protein: CASSLEPGAFPSTDTQYF. CDR3 nucleotides: TGCGCCAGCAGCTTGGAACCGGGGGCTTTTCCTAGCACAGATACGCAGTATTTT.

This clonotype turned up a few times. The rearrangement uses TRBV20-1 and TRBJ1-2; TRBD1 matches 8 bases. Germline values: CDR1 DFQATT, CDR2 SNEGSKA (reference sequence). The CDR3 sequence is 13 residues long. J was trimmed by 8 bases and V by 3 bases; bases with no gene match: 8. The CDR3, as DNA: TGCAGTGCTAGGGGGACAGGATGGGAGGGCTACACCTTC. This codes for CSARGTGWEGYTF.

The genes are TRBV12-3 or TRBV12-4 and TRBJ1-6, with D hard to call. Trimming left V 1 base short and J 9 bases short, with 10 bases between. This CDR3 is 14 amino acids long. CDR3 sequence reads: CASSLEQSGSPLHF. CDR3 sequence (DNA): TGTGCCAGCAGTTTAGAACAGTCCGGTTCACCCCTCCACTTT.

This chain joins TRBV5-1 and TRBJ1-4; 9 positions match TRBD1. The ends lost 5 bases at V and 8 bases at J; junction bases unmatched: 10. The germline gives CDR1 SGHRS, CDR2 YFSETQ. The CDR3 consists of 15 residues. The CDR3 DNA sequence: TGCGCCAGCAGTCTAACCGGGACAGGGAAGGAAAAACTGTTTTTT. It yields the protein CASSLTGTGKEKLFF.

V usage is TRBV7-8 and J usage is TRBJ2-2; D is undetermined. The CDR3 loop spans 15 amino acids. Germline lookup yields CDR1 SGHVS and CDR2 FQNEAQ. V was shortened by 0 bases and J by 5 bases, with 10 bases between the two germline ends. CDR3 in amino acids: CASSLADPETGELFF. DNA for the CDR3: TGTGCCAGCAGCTTAGCGGATCCTGAGACCGGGGAGCTGTTTTTT. Drawing the rest from reference TRBV7-8 and TRBJ2-2, the complete variable domain is GAGVSQSPRYKVAKRGQDVALRCDPISGHVSLFWYQQALGQGPEFLTYFQNEAQLDKSGLPSDRFFAERPEGSVSTLKIQRTQQEDSAVYLCASSLADPETGELFFGEGSRLTVL.

In its sample, this clonotype was seen a few times. V usage is TRBV14 and J usage is TRBJ1-5; D uncertain. V was cut by 6 bases and J by 0 bases, with 15 bases left in between. CDR1 SGHDN and CDR2 FVKESK come from the germline V gene. The CDR3 has 16 residues. The CDR3 region has the DNA TGTGCCAGCAGGACTGGGCGGTCGTATAGCAATCAGCCCCAGCATTTT. It yields the protein CASRTGRSYSNQPQHF.

The chain combines TRBV5-6 with TRBJ2-4, with D unresolved. CDR3 length: 11 residues. Germline lookup yields CDR1 SGHDT and CDR2 YYEEEE. V lost 0 bases and J 6 bases, leaving 1 base between the germline ends. The CDR3 coding sequence is TGTGCCAGCAGCTTGGCAAACATTCAGTACTTC. This translates into CASSLANIQYF.

This sequence joins TRBV5-1 and TRBJ2-5, with 14 bases identical to TRBD2. The CDR3 loop spans 15 amino acids. Germline assignment: CDR1 SGHRS and CDR2 YFSETQ. V gave up 4 bases and J gave up 4 bases; unmatched junction bases: 3. CDR3 region: CASSPTSGGGETQYF. The CDR3 bases are TGCGCCAGCAGCCCGACTAGCGGGGGGGGAGAGACCCAGTACTTC.

The chain is built from TRBV20-1 and TRBJ1-5, with unresolved D. V was clipped by 4 bases and J by 1 base, with 11 bases between them. Per the germline V gene, CDR1 is DFQATT and CDR2 is SNEGSKA (reference sequence). The CDR3 has 14 amino acids. The CDR3 reads CSATRAPSNQPQHF. The CDR3 nucleotides are TGCAGTGCTACCCGGGCTCCAAGCAATCAGCCCCAGCATTTT.

The V gene is TRBV6-1, the J gene TRBJ2-1; weak D call: TRBD1 (5 bases). This CDR3 spans 11 amino acids. The germline gives CDR1 MNHNS, CDR2 SASEGT. Trimming pared 5 bases from V and 8 bases from J, leaving 7 bases between. CDR3 protein: CASSTRDEQFF. The CDR3 DNA follows: TGTGCCAGCAGTACCAGGGATGAGCAGTTCTTC.

This chain connects TRBV6-2 or TRBV6-3 to TRBJ1-5; no clear D gene. Trimming took off 3 bases at V and 3 bases at J, with 3 bases between the two ends. The germline gives CDR1 MNHEY, CDR2 SVGEGT. The CDR3 is 12 residues long. The DNA of the CDR3 is TGTGCCAGCAGTTATGACAATCAGCCCCAGCATTTT. Translated, it gives CASSYDNQPQHF.

This rearrangement joins TRBV5-6 to TRBJ1-6; tentative D call: TRBD1 (5 bases). CDR1 and CDR2 (germline): SGHDT, YYEEEE. The CDR3 runs 15 residues. Trimming took 4 bases from V and 7 from J, leaving 15 bases between them. The CDR3 region has the DNA TGTGCCAGCAGCCAAGAGATAGGGGTAAATTCACCCCTCCACTTT. Residues: CASSQEIGVNSPLHF.

The chain has TRBV27 and TRBJ2-1, with D tentatively TRBD1 (5 bases). The CDR3 contains 14 residues. V was shortened by 2 bases and J by 6 bases, with 11 bases between the two germline ends. CDR1 MNHEY and CDR2 SMNVEV come from the germline V gene (reference sequence). The CDR3 is CASSLNPQGNEQFF. CDR3 nucleotides: TGTGCCAGCAGTTTAAACCCTCAGGGCAATGAGCAGTTCTTC.

The chain combines TRBV9 with TRBJ1-1; TRBD1 is a possible D gene (5 bases). Germline-derived CDR1 and CDR2 are SGDLS and YYNGEE. Trimming shortened V by 3 bases and J by 5 bases, and 14 bases separated the two germline ends. The CDR3 contains 14 residues. The CDR3 loop is CASSAGTPGTEAFF. DNA for the CDR3: TGTGCCAGCAGCGCCGGGACCCCGGGGACTGAAGCTTTCTTT.

The V and J genes are TRBV20-1 and TRBJ2-5; TRBD2 agrees at 9 bases. The CDR3 is 14 amino acids. Germline values: CDR1 DFQATT, CDR2 SNEGSKA (reference sequence). The V segment lost 8 bases and the J segment 5 bases; nucleotides outside the gene matches: 12. CDR3 in DNA: TGCAGTACCACCTTGGCGGGGGGGCGTGAGACCCAGTACTTC. It translates to CSTTLAGGRETQYF.

This chain uses TRBV7-9 with TRBJ2-1, with 11 bases identical to TRBD1. Germline lookup yields CDR1 SEHNR and CDR2 FQNEAQ (reference sequence). CDR3 size: 15 residues. V lost 10 bases to trimming and J lost 4 bases; unmatched junction nucleotides: 9. CDR3 in amino acids: CATPWGTGGYNEQFF. CDR3 in DNA: TGTGCCACCCCGTGGGGGACAGGGGGTTACAATGAGCAGTTCTTC. The variable domain in full, with the rest retrieved from reference TRBV7-9 and TRBJ2-1, is DTGVSQNPRHKITKRGQNVTFRCDPISEHNRLYWYRQTLGQGPEFLTYFQNEAQLEKSRLLSDRFSAERPKGSFSTLEIQRTEQGDSAMYLCATPWGTGGYNEQFFGPGTRLTVL.

The V call is TRBV19, the J call TRBJ1-2; TRBD1 is a possible D gene (6 bases). Looked up from germline, CDR1 is LNHDA and CDR2 is SQIVND (reference sequence). The CDR3 has 15 residues. V lost 4 bases and J 2 bases, leaving 14 bases between the germline ends. CDR3 nucleotide sequence: TGTGCCAGTAGTAAACCAGGGGAGGTAAACTATGGCTACACCTTC. Translation gives CASSKPGEVNYGYTF.

This clonotype appeared a few times. V gene TRBV18 combines with J gene TRBJ1-2, with D perhaps matching TRBD1 (5 bases). This CDR3 spans 15 amino acids. CDR1 and CDR2 from the germline V gene are KGHSH and LQKENI. V lost 6 bases to trimming and J lost 6 bases, with 20 bases between them. The CDR3, as DNA: TGTGCCAGCTCGGCCGGCGGGACCTCTCCCGATGGCTACACCTTC. Translated, it gives CASSAGGTSPDGYTF.

This clonotype showed up just a few times. This chain links TRBV10-3 with TRBJ2-6; D is uncertain. Trimming pared 7 bases from V and 0 bases from J, leaving 7 bases between. Germline V lookup: CDR1 ENHRY, CDR2 SYGVKD. The CDR3 has 14 amino acids. This chain's CDR3 is CAITDNSGANVLTF. The DNA of the CDR3 is TGTGCCATCACTGACAACTCTGGGGCCAACGTCCTGACTTTC.